Listed below are T cell receptor beta chains from one sample, sequenced in a study of identical twins. Via MiXCR, TCRdb re-called the 5' RACE reads, giving one row per CDR3 protein. The profile shows 450,000 to 600,000 distinct CDR3 sequences, approximately 20% of them singletons. Another study also made use of these data, one on yellow fever vaccine responses in identical twins.

The sequenced sample was CD4+ T cells sorted from blood. Receptors originate from a woman between 18 and 30 years old in good health. Both conserved end residues are trimmed from each CDR3. The D gene is left open where the match is weak. Clone size, where shown, is once, few, many, or a class for clones that have expanded.

clone_size j_call v_call d_call cdr3_length cdr3_aa
few TRBJ1-5 TRBV20-1 . 10 SAGPPGQPQH
few TRBJ2-5 TRBV18 . 12 ASSPPSGQETQY
few TRBJ1-5 TRBV20-1 . 13 SANKGAGNNQPQH
. TRBJ2-2 TRBV6-1 . 12 ASSVQINTGELF
. TRBJ2-3 TRBV24-1 TRBD2 12 ATSDSGTRGVQY
. TRBJ2-1 TRBV3-1 . 10 ASSQIVNEQF
. TRBJ2-1 TRBV20-1 TRBD2 12 RGVAGGSYNEQF
few TRBJ2-5 TRBV7-4 TRBD2 12 ASSCGRVLRTQY
. TRBJ2-2 TRBV11-1 TRBD2 18 ASRPDLKTSGDVRTGELF
. TRBJ2-3 TRBV7-6 . 10 ASSRVADTQY
. TRBJ2-5 TRBV7-6 TRBD2 15 ASSLRLAGASGETQY
many TRBJ2-1 TRBV10-3 TRBD2 15 AISEKTGLAGNNEQF
few TRBJ2-1 TRBV24-1 . 10 ATSVGRNEQF
. TRBJ1-1 TRBV5-1 TRBD1 13 ASSLDRGGTTEAF
. TRBJ2-1 TRBV6-1 TRBD2 13 ASSEGLAGGREQF
few TRBJ2-1 TRBV2 . 11 ASSVLANNEQF
few TRBJ2-3 TRBV12-3/TRBV12-4 . 14 ASSLSLVAATDTQY
. TRBJ2-7 TRBV18 TRBD1 12 ASSHPTGWYEQY
few TRBJ2-1 TRBV3-1 . 14 ASSQVWGRGLGEQF
. TRBJ2-1 TRBV20-1 TRBD2 14 SAVRLAGSSYNEQF
few TRBJ2-1 TRBV27 . 13 ASSFIKSSYNEQF
few TRBJ2-3 TRBV7-9 . 11 ASSLGAIDTQY
few TRBJ2-1 TRBV19 . 12 ATPTGSSYNEQF
. TRBJ2-3 TRBV4-2 TRBD2 17 ASSQPGLAGGKPTDTQY
. TRBJ1-5 TRBV5-1 . 14 ASSLTGAGANQPQH
few TRBJ2-7 TRBV11-2 TRBD2 16 ASSLYLRLAGTSYEQY
few TRBJ2-3 TRBV12-3/TRBV12-4 TRBD2 11 ASSSAGGATQY
few TRBJ2-1 TRBV5-1 TRBD1 14 ASSGGTGGSYNEQF
few TRBJ1-2 TRBV18 . 10 ASSPNAGGYT
. TRBJ2-3 TRBV7-7 TRBD2 12 ASTRLAVTDTQY
many TRBJ2-7 TRBV3-1 TRBD2 12 ASSPRGLAYEQY
. TRBJ2-5 TRBV18 . 10 ASSQAAETQY
. TRBJ2-5 TRBV7-9 . 11 ASSPPSIETQY
. TRBJ2-1 TRBV7-9 . 12 ASSSPVMSNEQF
few TRBJ1-3 TRBV7-9 . 10 ATKSSGNTIY
few TRBJ1-1 TRBV10-3 . 10 AIRGVEMKAF
. TRBJ2-3 TRBV14 TRBD2 14 ASSQDRGGWADTQY
. TRBJ2-7 TRBV7-9 . 12 ASHRAGLDHEQY
. TRBJ1-4 TRBV6-1 . 12 ASSVVGGYEKLF
. TRBJ1-6 TRBV10-2 . 13 ASSESGTYNSPLH
. TRBJ2-2 TRBV5-5 . 16 ASNHRPLFGQHTGELF
many TRBJ2-5 TRBV20-1 TRBD1 10 SAPDRGETQY
. TRBJ2-3 TRBV20-1 TRBD2 13 SARGGLAGTDTQY
. TRBJ2-6 TRBV28 . 11 ATRPVWANVLT
. TRBJ2-1 TRBV12-3/TRBV12-4 TRBD2 16 ASSSLAGSFSSYNEQF
. TRBJ2-2 TRBV20-1 . 14 SARPPTGKSTGELF
. TRBJ2-7 TRBV18 TRBD1 13 ASSPQPGTGSEQY
. TRBJ2-1 TRBV7-2 . 13 ASSPGRGPYNEQF
few TRBJ2-3 TRBV29-1 . 12 SVAPGIITDTQY
. TRBJ2-1 TRBV5-1 TRBD1 13 ASAPGGEGFYEQF
. TRBJ2-1 TRBV10-3 TRBD1 13 AISGRTGALNEQF
. TRBJ2-1 TRBV12-3/TRBV12-4 TRBD2 16 ASSFSGLAGVQSNEQF
few TRBJ2-2 TRBV29-1 TRBD2 13 SVGLAGVNTGELF
. TRBJ2-3 TRBV5-8 TRBD1 15 ASSLAKDREGTDTQY
few TRBJ2-1 TRBV3-1 . 12 ASSRNGQYNEQF
few TRBJ2-2 TRBV20-1 TRBD2 13 SANSAGGNTGELF
few TRBJ2-2 TRBV24-1 . 11 ATSPRRTGELF
few TRBJ2-4 TRBV4-2 TRBD1 16 ASSQDRDRALAKNIQY
few TRBJ2-7 TRBV27 . 11 ASSLAGTPRPV